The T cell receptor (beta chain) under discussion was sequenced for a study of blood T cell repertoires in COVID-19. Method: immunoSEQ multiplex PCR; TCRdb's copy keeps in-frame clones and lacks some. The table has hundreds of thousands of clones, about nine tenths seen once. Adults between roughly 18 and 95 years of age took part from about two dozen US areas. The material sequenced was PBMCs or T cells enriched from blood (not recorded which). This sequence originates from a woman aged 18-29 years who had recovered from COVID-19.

CDR3 in DNA: TGCAGCGTTGACCCGGGACACCGAAACACTGAAGCTTTCTTT. Protein: CSVDPGHRNTEAFF. The genes are TRBV29-1 and TRBJ1-1, with D tentatively TRBD1 (6 bases). CDR1 and CDR2 from the germline V gene are SQVTM and ANQGSEA. This CDR3 has 14 residues. Trimming removed 3 bases from V and 2 bases from J, with 13 bases in between. The full variable domain, with the rest looked up from reference TRBV29-1 and TRBJ1-1, is SAVISQKPSRDICQRGTSLTIQCQVDSQVTMMFWYRQQPGQSLTLIATANQGSEATYESGFVIDKFPISRPNLTFSTLTVSNMSPEDSSIYLCSVDPGHRNTEAFFGQGTRLTVV.